This TCR beta chain is drawn from a study of regulatory T cells in long-lasting Graves disease. Background on the study: Persistent Graves' disease denoted over 5 years of antithyroid drugs plus positive TSH receptor antibodies.

Ten or more counts support this clonotype. Its cognate antigen is unknown. Researchers made TCR beta libraries by using iRepertoire HTBI primers and running Arm-PCR on CDR3 regions. TCRdb reanalysed the multiplex PCR reads using MiXCR and keeps one entry per CDR3 protein. The table includes 350,000 to 450,000 distinct CDR3 sequences, roughly 20% detected once. The CDR3 length is 16 residues. V was shortened by 2 bases and J by 3 bases, with 16 bases between the two germline ends. Germline V CDR1 and CDR2: SEHNR, FQNEAQ (reference sequence). Broader study findings: Persistent disease exhibited a predilection for TRBV28, TRBJ1-2 and TRBJ2-5.

This sample's time point: persistent/refractory GD, antithyroid drugs over 5 years with positive TRAb. Making the TCR library involved RNA that had been extracted from PBMCs. About 9.2 milliliters of peripheral blood were taken and placed in EDTA tubes. The sequence came from a female donor with Graves disease. Sequences were derived from peripheral blood mononuclear cells (PBMCs), sampled when the disease was refractory, from a patient treated with antithyroid drugs. The chain employs TRBV7-9 and TRBJ1-2, with no clear D. The CDR3 here is CASSLKGPSADYGYTF. The CDR3, as DNA: TGTGCCAGCAGCTTAAAGGGCCCTTCGGCGGACTATGGCTACACCTTC. Using reference TRBV7-9 and TRBJ1-2 for the parts outside the CDR3, the full variable domain is DTGVSQNPRHKITKRGQNVTFRCDPISEHNRLYWYRQTLGQGPEFLTYFQNEAQLEKSRLLSDRFSAERPKGSFSTLEIQRTEQGDSAMYLCASSLKGPSADYGYTFGSGTRLTVV.